The clone carrying this TCR beta chain turned up a few times. The sample comes from a study of beta chain features in type 1 diabetes. TCRB transcripts that were expressed got sequenced, as all of the isolated RNA had been reverse transcribed. Method: immunoSEQ multiplex PCR; TCRdb's copy keeps in-frame clones and lacks some. The sample consists of roughly 380,000 clones, around 19% of them appearing once. CDR1 is GTSNPN, CDR2 SVGIG, per germline (reference sequence). The V segment lost 5 bases and the J segment 0 bases; nucleotides outside the gene matches: 5. The CDR3 is 14 amino acids. The chain joins TRBV30 to TRBJ2-3; 7 bases map to TRBD2. The source material was naive CD4+ T cells from blood. The receptor's source is a woman aged 18-35 years in good health. The CDR3 spells CAWGLGGSTDTQYF. For the CDR3, the DNA is TGTGCCTGGGGGCTGGGGGGGAGCACAGATACGCAGTATTTT.